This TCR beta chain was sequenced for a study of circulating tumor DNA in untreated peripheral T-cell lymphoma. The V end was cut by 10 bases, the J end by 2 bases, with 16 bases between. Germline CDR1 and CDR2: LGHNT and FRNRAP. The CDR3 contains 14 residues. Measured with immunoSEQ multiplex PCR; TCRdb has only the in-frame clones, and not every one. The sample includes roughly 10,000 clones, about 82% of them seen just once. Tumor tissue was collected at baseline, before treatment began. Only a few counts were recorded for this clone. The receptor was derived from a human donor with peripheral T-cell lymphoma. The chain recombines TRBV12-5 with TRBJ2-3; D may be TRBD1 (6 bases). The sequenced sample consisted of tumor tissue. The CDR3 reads CAISDRVNTDTQYF. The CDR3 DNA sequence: TGTGCTATTTCGGACAGAGTAAACACAGATACGCAGTATTTT.